What follows describes a single T cell receptor (beta chain). This specimen comes from a study of blood T cell repertoires in COVID-19. The overall study: The study drew acute and convalescent COVID-19 samples from the United States, Italy and Spain.

In the original analysis: Reference gene primer amplification gave estimated nucleated cell counts. Only in-frame clones appear in the TCRdb table, and some are missing; sequencing was by immunoSEQ multiplex PCR. D and trimming come from the DNA, and the V and J calls and clone size come from that table. The data contain a few hundred thousand clones, about nine tenths of them singletons. The sequence was collected from a woman younger than 45 with COVID-19, enrolled during active disease. Sequencing was carried out using peripheral blood.

The CDR3 nucleotides read TGTGCCAGCAGCCTAACGGGACTAGGGCCAGATACGCAGTATTTT. It yields the protein CASSLTGLGPDTQYF. This chain joins TRBV9 and TRBJ2-3; 8 bases are a match to TRBD2. Trimming cost V 4 bases and J 4 bases; bases outside gene matches: 8. The V gene's germline CDR1 is SGDLS and CDR2 YYNGEE. CDR3 length: 15 residues.